A single sample is the source of the 31 T cell receptor beta chains below, sequenced in a study of a mutant IDH1 vaccine in newly diagnosed glioma. Data came from immunoSEQ multiplex PCR; TCRdb stores just in-frame clones and leaves some out. Here the sample spans 92,000 or so clones, around 80% being singletons. Time point specified: baseline, week 1 (first vaccination visit). Noted treatment: pre-vaccination baseline after standard-of-care therapy. The sequencing here drew on PBMCs, taken from a glioma patient treated with radiotherapy, temozolomide or both. All receptors derive from a man aged 35 to 55 with glioma. Some clones in this sample may be carry-over from other donors' samples.

The V gene is TRBV29-1, the J gene TRBJ2-5, with 13 bases identical to TRBD2. Germline assignment: CDR1 SQVTM and CDR2 ANQGSEA. The CDR3 consists of 16 residues. The trim removed 3 bases at V and 1 base at J, leaving 5 bases unmatched. CDR3 sequence: CSVDKLAGGPQETQYF. The CDR3 coding sequence is TGCAGCGTTGACAAACTAGCGGGGGGGCCCCAAGAGACCCAGTACTTC.

This chain joins TRBV7-9 and TRBJ2-7, with 9 bases fitting TRBD1. J lost 4 bases, V lost 5 bases, and 9 bases had no gene match. Germline CDR1 is SEHNR and CDR2 is FQNEAQ (reference sequence). CDR3 length equals 15 residues. This CDR3 reads CASSHHRGPKYEQYF. The CDR3 region has the DNA TGTGCCAGCAGCCACCACAGGGGGCCTAAGTACGAGCAGTACTTC.

This rearrangement joins TRBV5-4 to TRBJ1-2, with 7 bases aligning to TRBD1. Germline V gene data show CDR1 as SGHNT and CDR2 as YYREEE (reference sequence). The CDR3 spans 16 residues. The V and J ends lost 0 bases and 4 bases, in that order; junction bases with no gene match: 9. The CDR3 spells CASSLDPGQSFYGYTF. The CDR3 nucleotides read TGTGCCAGCAGCTTGGATCCGGGACAGTCGTTCTATGGCTACACCTTC.

The chain is built from TRBV2 and TRBJ2-5, with 11 nucleotides matching TRBD2. Trimming took 7 bases from V and 1 from J; bases not matched to a gene: 5. Germline CDR1 reads SNHLY; CDR2 reads FYNNEI. The length of the CDR3 is 15 residues. The CDR3 DNA reads as TGTGCCAGCAATCGGCTAGCGGGGGGCCAAGAGACCCAGTACTTC. Its translation is CASNRLAGGQETQYF.

The rearrangement uses TRBV6-5 and TRBJ2-2, with D uncertain. Trimming took off 7 bases at V and 2 bases at J, with 8 bases between the two ends. This CDR3 is 13 amino acids long. Germline V CDR1 and CDR2: MNHEY, SVGAGI. The CDR3 spells CASIESNTGELFF. The DNA of the CDR3 is TGTGCCAGCATTGAGTCAAACACCGGGGAGCTGTTTTTT.

This clone has a handful of counts. The chain carries TRBV15 and TRBJ2-7; no clear D gene. The germline gives CDR1 LNHNV, CDR2 YYDKDF (reference sequence). This CDR3 region has 12 residues. V was clipped by 0 bases and J by 9 bases, with 9 bases between them. In DNA form, the CDR3 reads TGTGCCACCAGCAGAGATAGCACCGGGCAGTACTTC. It specifies CATSRDSTGQYF. Variable domain in full (rest from reference TRBV15 and TRBJ2-7): DAMVIQNPRYQVTQFGKPVTLSCSQTLNHNVMYWYQQKSSQAPKLLFHYYDKDFNNEADTPDNFQSRRPNTSFCFLDIRSPGLGDTAMYLCATSRDSTGQYFGPGTRLTVT.

The rearrangement uses TRBV5-1 and TRBJ2-7; 9 positions match TRBD1. Germline CDR1 SGHRS, CDR2 YFSETQ. The CDR3 extends over 14 amino acids. The trim removed 5 bases at V and 0 bases at J, leaving 3 bases unmatched. In DNA, the CDR3 is TGCGCCAGCAGATCGACAGGGGGCTCCTACGAGCAGTACTTC. This encodes CASRSTGGSYEQYF.

The V call is TRBV30, the J call TRBJ1-2; D is unresolved. This CDR3 spans 13 amino acids. Germline V gene data show CDR1 as GTSNPN and CDR2 as SVGIG (reference sequence). With 0 bases removed from V and 5 bases from J, the gap between germline ends came to 10 bases. In nucleotides, the CDR3 is TGTGCCTGGAGTGTACGCAGGCCTTATGGCTACACCTTC. Translating gives CAWSVRRPYGYTF.

A word on this clone: Other nucleotide sequences in the sample specify the same CDR3. The chain is built from TRBV27 and TRBJ1-6; D unresolved. V shed 3 bases and J shed 0 bases, with 6 bases lying between them. The CDR3 totals 15 residues. Germline CDR1 MNHEY, CDR2 SMNVEV (reference sequence). As DNA, the CDR3 is TGTGCCAGCAGTTTTGGGAGCTCCTATAATTCACCCCTCCACTTT. It translates to CASSFGSSYNSPLHF.

The chain joins TRBV2 to TRBJ1-4; 7 bases line up with TRBD1. Germline V gene sequence: CDR1 SNHLY, CDR2 FYNNEI. V trimming: 7 bases; J trimming: 5 bases; junction bases outside the gene matches: 19. The CDR3 has 18 residues. The CDR3 spells CASTPLSRATGFNEKLFF. The CDR3 DNA sequence: TGTGCCAGCACTCCCTTAAGCCGTGCGACAGGGTTCAATGAAAAACTGTTTTTT.

The chain joins TRBV10-3 to TRBJ1-2; a weak D match, TRBD1 (5 bases). This CDR3 contains 13 residues. V dropped 8 bases and J dropped 2 bases, with 12 bases sitting between them. The germline V gene has CDR1 ENHRY and CDR2 SYGVKD. DNA for the CDR3: TGTGCCATCGGGACGGGACCGAACTATGGCTACACCTTC. It specifies CAIGTGPNYGYTF.

This chain joins TRBV2 and TRBJ2-3; the D is unclear. Trimming took 7 bases from V and 10 from J, leaving 12 bases between them. The CDR3 has 11 amino acids. Germline loops: CDR1 SNHLY, CDR2 FYNNEI. The CDR3 here is CASITARSQYF. The CDR3 coding sequence is TGTGCCAGCATTACGGCCCGGTCGCAGTATTTT.

The chain recombines TRBV7-9 with TRBJ1-2; possibly TRBD1 for D (5 bases). Trimming pared 4 bases from V and 4 bases from J, leaving 16 bases between. The CDR3 is made up of 15 amino acids. Germline loops: CDR1 SEHNR, CDR2 FQNEAQ (reference sequence). The CDR3 nucleotides are TGTGCCAGCAGCTCCCCCAACGGGGCGGTCTATGGCTACACCTTC. Encoded protein: CASSSPNGAVYGYTF.

This rearrangement joins TRBV5-5 to TRBJ2-7; TRBD1 matches 7 bases. V trimming: 1 base; J trimming: 2 bases; junction bases outside the gene matches: 0. Germline-derived CDR1 and CDR2 are SGHKS and YYEKEE (reference sequence). The CDR3 is 13 residues long. The CDR3: CASSLQGAYEQYF. CDR3 coding DNA: TGTGCCAGCAGCTTGCAGGGGGCCTACGAGCAGTACTTC.

A few counts support this clone. This chain connects TRBV7-8 to TRBJ2-7; TRBD1 aligns across 8 bases. CDR1 is SGHVS and CDR2 is FQNEAQ in the germline V gene. This CDR3 has 13 residues. The V and J ends lost 5 bases and 6 bases, in that order; junction bases with no gene match: 6. This chain's CDR3 is CASSRVTGVEQYF. In nucleotides, the CDR3 is TGTGCCAGCAGCCGAGTGACAGGGGTCGAGCAGTACTTC.

This clone was counted a single time. The V and J genes are TRBV18 and TRBJ1-1; D gene uncertain. Germline loops: CDR1 KGHSH, CDR2 LQKENI. Trimming took off 0 bases at V and 4 bases at J, with 6 bases between the two ends. The CDR3 contains 13 residues. The CDR3 DNA is TGTGCCAGCTCACCACCGGGTAGCACTGAAGCTTTCTTT. Translation gives CASSPPGSTEAFF.

V and J are TRBV2 and TRBJ2-7, with 7 bases identical to TRBD1. Trimming took 3 bases from V and 2 from J; bases not matched to a gene: 4. Looked up from germline, CDR1 is SNHLY and CDR2 is FYNNEI. The CDR3 covers 14 residues. The CDR3 nucleotides are TGTGCCAGCAGTGACGGGCAGGGGGCCTACGAGCAGTACTTC. Translated, it gives CASSDGQGAYEQYF.

The rearrangement links TRBV28 to TRBJ2-7, with D tentatively TRBD1 or TRBD2 (5 bases each). This CDR3 spans 12 amino acids. CDR1 MDHEN and CDR2 SYDVKM come from the germline V gene. V was cut by 6 bases and J by 6 bases, with 12 bases left in between. The CDR3 protein is CASSLGPFEQYF. The CDR3 region has the DNA TGTGCCAGCAGCCTGGGACCGTTCGAGCAGTACTTC. Full variable domain (outside the CDR3, taken from reference TRBV28 and TRBJ2-7): DVKVTQSSRYLVKRTGEKVFLECVQDMDHENMFWYRQDPGLGLRLIYFSYDVKMKEKGDIPEGYSVSREKKERFSLILESASTNQTSMYLCASSLGPFEQYFGPGTRLTVT.

The chain carries TRBV18 and TRBJ1-6; maybe TRBD1 (5 bases). The CDR3 sequence is 15 residues long. Trimming stripped 2 bases from V and 8 bases from J, with 13 bases between. Per the germline V gene, CDR1 is KGHSH and CDR2 is LQKENI. The DNA for the CDR3 is TGTGCCAGCTCACCAAGTGGGGGAGGGGATTCACCCCTCCACTTT. Translation: CASSPSGGGDSPLHF.

This chain links TRBV6-5 with TRBJ1-6; TRBD1 aligns across 7 bases. CDR3 length: 14 amino acids. Germline CDR1 is MNHEY and CDR2 is SVGAGI. V lost 7 bases to trimming and J lost 4 bases; unmatched junction nucleotides: 4. Here the CDR3 DNA reads TGTGCCAGCAATCCGGGACAGTATAATTCACCCCTCCACTTT. Translated, it gives CASNPGQYNSPLHF.

This chain connects TRBV7-2 to TRBJ1-5, with D unclear. Trimming shortened V by 1 base and J by 10 bases, and 11 bases separated the two germline ends. The length of the CDR3 is 13 residues. Germline lookup yields CDR1 SGHTA and CDR2 FQGNSA. CDR3 in amino acids: CASSLGHPGPQHF. In nucleotides, the CDR3 is TGTGCCAGCAGCTTAGGCCATCCCGGACCCCAGCATTTT.

The gene calls are TRBV30 and TRBJ2-6; 8 bases align to TRBD1. The length of the CDR3 is 16 residues. J was trimmed by 2 bases and V by 2 bases; bases with no gene match: 5. CDR1 is GTSNPN, CDR2 SVGIG, per germline (reference sequence). The CDR3 is CAWSKDRVPGANVLTF. CDR3 nucleotide sequence: TGTGCCTGGAGTAAGGACAGGGTGCCTGGGGCCAACGTCCTGACTTTC.

The rearrangement uses TRBV29-1 and TRBJ2-3; the match to TRBD1 covers 7 bases. Per germline, CDR1 SQVTM and CDR2 ANQGSEA. After removal of 7 bases from V and 1 base from J, the junction contained 8 bases not matched to a gene. This CDR3 is built from 14 residues. The CDR3 reads CSARDSGGTDTQYF. As DNA, the CDR3 is TGCAGCGCTAGGGACAGTGGGGGCACAGATACGCAGTATTTT.

The rearrangement joins TRBV29-1 to TRBJ2-6; D is uncertain. Germline V lookup: CDR1 SQVTM, CDR2 ANQGSEA. V lost 6 bases, J lost 3 bases, and 6 bases lay in between. The CDR3 covers 12 residues. The chain's CDR3 is CSVLIGANVLTF. The CDR3 DNA is TGCAGCGTACTAATTGGGGCCAACGTCCTGACTTTC. Using reference TRBV29-1 and TRBJ2-6 for the parts outside the CDR3, the full variable domain is SAVISQKPSRDICQRGTSLTIQCQVDSQVTMMFWYRQQPGQSLTLIATANQGSEATYESGFVIDKFPISRPNLTFSTLTVSNMSPEDSSIYLCSVLIGANVLTFGAGSRLTVL.

The genes are TRBV5-1 and TRBJ1-1; possibly TRBD1 for D (5 bases). The CDR3 totals 14 residues. Germline-derived CDR1 and CDR2 are SGHRS and YFSETQ. V shed 4 bases and J shed 4 bases, with 14 bases lying between them. CDR3 nucleotide sequence: TGCGCCAGCAGCCCCGGGCGGGGCAGCACTGAAGCTTTCTTT. This sequence encodes CASSPGRGSTEAFF. Together with reference TRBV5-1 and TRBJ1-1, the CDR3 gives the full variable domain: KAGVTQTPRYLIKTRGQQVTLSCSPISGHRSVSWYQQTPGQGLQFLFEYFSETQRNKGNFPGRFSGRQFSNSRSEMNVSTLELGDSALYLCASSPGRGSTEAFFGQGTRLTVV.

CDR3: CASSPYGYTF. The CDR3 DNA follows: TGTGCCAGCAGCCCCTATGGCTACACCTTC. This chain connects TRBV5-8 to TRBJ1-2; no firm D call. CDR1 and CDR2 (germline): SGHTS, YDEGEE. This CDR3 is built from 10 residues. V was clipped by 4 bases and J by 4 bases, with 2 bases between them.

This clone was detected a few times. The chain links TRBV30 to TRBJ1-5; tentative D call: TRBD1 (6 bases). The CDR3 is made up of 13 amino acids. CDR1 and CDR2 from the germline V gene are GTSNPN and SVGIG (reference sequence). The CDR3, as DNA: TGTGCTGAAACAGGGCGTAGCAATCAGCCCCAGCATTTT. Translating gives CAETGRSNQPQHF. Complete variable domain (other parts from reference TRBV30 and TRBJ1-5): SQTIHQWPATLVQPVGSPLSLECTVEGTSNPNLYWYRQAAGRGLQLLFYSVGIGQISSEVPQNLSASRPQDRQFILSSKKLLLSDSGFYLCAETGRSNQPQHFGDGTRLSIL.

The chain recombines TRBV30 with TRBJ1-3; a possible D gene is TRBD1 (6 bases). Trimming removed 2 bases at V and 0 bases at J, with 8 bases between. CDR1 is GTSNPN and CDR2 is SVGIG in the germline V gene (reference sequence). The CDR3 is made up of 14 amino acids. CDR3 protein: CAWSRQDSGNTIYF. In DNA form, the CDR3 reads TGTGCCTGGAGTCGACAGGACTCTGGAAACACCATATATTTT.

The chain recombines TRBV30 with TRBJ1-1, with unresolved D. Trimming removed 0 bases from V and 9 bases from J, with 20 bases in between. The CDR3 is 15 amino acids. The germline gives CDR1 GTSNPN, CDR2 SVGIG (reference sequence). The CDR3, as DNA: TGTGCCTGGAGTGTACCGGGTCGGTGGGCAGCAAAAGCTTTCTTT. Its translation is CAWSVPGRWAAKAFF. Complete variable domain (other parts from reference TRBV30 and TRBJ1-1): SQTIHQWPATLVQPVGSPLSLECTVEGTSNPNLYWYRQAAGRGLQLLFYSVGIGQISSEVPQNLSASRPQDRQFILSSKKLLLSDSGFYLCAWSVPGRWAAKAFFGQGTRLTVV.

The gene calls are TRBV5-1 and TRBJ1-4; D is perhaps TRBD1 (5 bases). Germline V gene sequence: CDR1 SGHRS, CDR2 YFSETQ. This CDR3 spans 15 amino acids. Trimming took 4 bases from V and 6 from J, leaving 16 bases between them. The CDR3 loop is CASSTWGGTHEKLFF. DNA for the CDR3: TGCGCCAGCAGCACCTGGGGGGGGACCCATGAAAAACTGTTTTTT.

V usage is TRBV19 and J usage is TRBJ2-7, with 13 nucleotides matching TRBD2. V was pared by 5 bases and J by 5 bases, with 3 bases of the junction left unmatched. Germline V CDR1 and CDR2: LNHDA, SQIVND (reference sequence). This CDR3 is built from 14 residues. CDR3 sequence: CASSYGTSGNEQYF. In DNA, the CDR3 is TGTGCCAGTAGTTACGGGACTAGCGGGAACGAGCAGTACTTC.